The clone carrying this T cell receptor beta chain was recorded once. The antigen is not known. Germline V CDR1 and CDR2: KGHDR, SFDVKD. The CDR3 runs 13 residues. Trimming stripped 4 bases from V and 5 bases from J, with 8 bases between. Through a sample-barcoded 5' primer and a J-beta primer mix, a second PCR was run for roughly 6 to 11 cycles. TCRdb recomputed calls from the 5' RACE reads with MiXCR, one row per CDR3 protein. The sample shows roughly 800,000 distinct CDR3 sequences, roughly 25% of them seen only once. This specimen comes from a study of blood T cells in healthy people across ages. Study-level results: A strong correlation between TCR beta diversity and naive T cell percentage was seen.

The same sample was also used in a study of T cells of mothers and their children. From that study: RNA was extracted, and all of it went into cDNA synthesis at about 1.6 ug per 15 ul.

Sequencing used blood. This sequence joins TRBV24-1 and TRBJ1-5; D perhaps matches TRBD1 (5 bases). The sequence derives from a boy under 18 in good health. Here the CDR3 DNA reads TGTGCCACCAGTGACAGGGATTATCAGCCCCAGCATTTT. Translating gives CATSDRDYQPQHF.